These 11 T cell receptor beta chains came from one sample sequenced in a study of blood T cell repertoires in COVID-19. Measured with immunoSEQ multiplex PCR; TCRdb has only the in-frame clones, and not every one. Among some 170,000 clones listed, around three quarters were seen once. Material: peripheral blood. The source of these receptors is a man aged 60 to 69 with acute or convalescent COVID-19.

The chain recombines TRBV4-1 with TRBJ2-3; TRBD1 aligns across 11 bases. Germline CDR1 and CDR2: MGHRA and YSYEKL. V was pared by 4 bases and J by 0 bases, with 9 bases of the junction left unmatched. This CDR3 has 18 residues. CDR3 coding DNA: TGCGCCAGCAGCCGATCAATCGGGACAGGGGGAAGCACAGATACGCAGTATTTT. This encodes CASSRSIGTGGSTDTQYF.

The J gene is TRBJ1-2, the V gene TRBV24-1, with 9 bases identical to TRBD1. Germline V gene lookup returns CDR1 KGHDR and CDR2 SFDVKD. V gave up 4 bases and J gave up 2 bases; unmatched junction bases: 13. The CDR3 loop spans 18 amino acids. CDR3 protein: CATSDPNAGTGPNYGYTF. CDR3 DNA: TGTGCCACCAGTGACCCAAATGCCGGGACAGGGCCGAACTATGGCTACACCTTC.

Regarding this clone: Other nucleotide sequences from this sample produce the same CDR3. The chain has TRBV6-4 and TRBJ2-3; the match to TRBD2 covers 8 bases. Per germline, CDR1 MRHNA and CDR2 SNTAGT. The CDR3 is made up of 15 amino acids. J gave up 3 bases and V 3 bases, and 5 bases lay outside the gene matches. DNA of the CDR3: TGTGCCAGCAGTGATCCGGGACTAGGGACAGATACGCAGTATTTT. It codes for CASSDPGLGTDTQYF.

A word on this clone: The junction differs from germline at one of its ends, possibly a read error. The sample contains more than one DNA sequence encoding this CDR3. The chain employs TRBV2 and TRBJ1-2, with D hard to call. The CDR3 has 13 residues. Germline V gene lookup returns CDR1 SNHLY and CDR2 FYNNEI. The DNA for the CDR3 is TGTGCCAGCAGTTTGCGCACCAACTATGGTTACACCTTC. Its protein product is CASSLRTNYGYTF.

The chain couples TRBV19 to TRBJ1-2; 8 nucleotides agree with TRBD1. CDR1 is LNHDA, CDR2 SQIVND, per germline (reference sequence). The CDR3 loop spans 10 amino acids. V lost 9 bases to trimming and J lost 9 bases; unmatched junction nucleotides: 3. CDR3 residues: CASRQGSYTF. DNA for the CDR3: TGTGCCAGCCGACAGGGGAGCTACACCTTC.

The genes are TRBV10-3 and TRBJ1-2; the match to TRBD1 covers 9 bases. Germline V lookup: CDR1 ENHRY, CDR2 SYGVKD. With V trimmed by 9 bases and J by 6 bases, 8 bases remained unmatched. The CDR3 covers 13 residues. This chain's CDR3 is CAMRPGTGNGYTF. CDR3 nucleotide sequence: TGTGCCATGAGACCCGGGACAGGGAATGGCTACACCTTC.

The V call is TRBV30, the J call TRBJ1-5; the match to TRBD1 covers 7 bases. The germline V gene has CDR1 GTSNPN and CDR2 SVGIG (reference sequence). The CDR3 sequence is 17 residues long. The junction had 11 bases not matched to a gene; V was cut back by 1 base and J by 2 bases. CDR3 sequence (DNA): TGTGCCTGGAGTGGGCGTACTTACACAGGGGGCAATCAGCCCCAGCATTTT. Translating it yields CAWSGRTYTGGNQPQHF.

The CDR3, as DNA: TGTGCCAGCAGTGATGGCAGGGTGAGCAATCAGCCCCAGCATTTT. Protein product: CASSDGRVSNQPQHF. J is TRBJ1-5 and V is TRBV6-1; tentative D call: TRBD1 (5 bases). The CDR3 spans 15 residues. Germline CDR1 MNHNS, CDR2 SASEGT. Trimming removed 3 bases at V and 1 base at J, with 10 bases between.

The table lists this clone with a few counts. The chain couples TRBV19 to TRBJ1-2; possibly TRBD1 for D (6 bases). Trimming cost V 5 bases and J 4 bases, with 14 bases left between them. CDR3 length: 14 residues. Per germline, CDR1 LNHDA and CDR2 SQIVND (reference sequence). For the CDR3, the DNA is TGTGCCAGTAGTGTGGGGGCAGAAGGCTATGGCTACACCTTC. As protein: CASSVGAEGYGYTF.

This clone was recorded a few times. The genes are TRBV5-5 and TRBJ1-4; weak D call: TRBD1 (6 bases). CDR1 is SGHKS, CDR2 YYEKEE, per germline (reference sequence). V dropped 0 bases and J dropped 7 bases, with 13 bases sitting between them. This CDR3 has 15 amino acids. The CDR3 region is CASSLDLQGAEKLFF. The CDR3 DNA is TGTGCCAGCAGCTTGGATTTACAGGGCGCTGAAAAACTGTTTTTT.

This chain links TRBV5-8 with TRBJ1-2; 9 nucleotides match TRBD1. This CDR3 comprises 15 residues. The V gene's germline CDR1 is SGHTS and CDR2 YDEGEE. V gave up 1 base and J gave up 6 bases; unmatched junction bases: 7. CDR3 protein: CASSLRTGEGDGYTF. CDR3 nucleotide sequence: TGTGCCAGCAGCTTGAGGACAGGGGAAGGAGATGGCTACACCTTC.